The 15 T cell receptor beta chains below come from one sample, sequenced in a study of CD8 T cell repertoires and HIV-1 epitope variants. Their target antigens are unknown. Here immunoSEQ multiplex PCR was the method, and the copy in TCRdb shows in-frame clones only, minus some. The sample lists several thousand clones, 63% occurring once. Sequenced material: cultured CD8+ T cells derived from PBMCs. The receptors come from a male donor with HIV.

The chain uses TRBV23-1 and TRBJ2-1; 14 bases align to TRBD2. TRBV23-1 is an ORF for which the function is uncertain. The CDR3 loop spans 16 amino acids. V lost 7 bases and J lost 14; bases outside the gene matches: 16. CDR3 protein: CASTWARLAGGPVEFF. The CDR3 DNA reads TGCGCCAGCACCTGGGCTCGACTAGCGGGAGGGCCGGTAGAGTTCTTC.

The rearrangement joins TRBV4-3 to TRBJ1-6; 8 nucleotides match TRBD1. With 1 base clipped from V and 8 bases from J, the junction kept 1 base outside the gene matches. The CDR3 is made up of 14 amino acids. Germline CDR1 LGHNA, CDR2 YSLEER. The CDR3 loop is CASSQATGDSPLHF. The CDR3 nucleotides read TGCGCCAGCAGCCAAGCGACAGGGGATTCACCCCTCCACTTT.

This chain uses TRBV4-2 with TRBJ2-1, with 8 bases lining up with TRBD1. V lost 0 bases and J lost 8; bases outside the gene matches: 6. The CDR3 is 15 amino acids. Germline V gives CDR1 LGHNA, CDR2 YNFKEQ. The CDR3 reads CASSQERTGSHEQFF. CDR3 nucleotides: TGTGCCAGCAGCCAAGAGAGGACAGGGTCCCATGAGCAGTTCTTC.

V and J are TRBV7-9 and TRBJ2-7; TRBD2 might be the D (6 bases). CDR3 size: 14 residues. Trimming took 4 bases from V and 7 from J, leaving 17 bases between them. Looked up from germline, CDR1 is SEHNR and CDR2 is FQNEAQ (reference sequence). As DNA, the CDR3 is TGTGCCAGCAGCTCCGGGGGTCTCTCTCGGGAGCAGTACTTC. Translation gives CASSSGGLSREQYF.

CDR3 nucleotides: TGTGCCAGCAGCCCCTCTGGGTACACTGAAGCTTTCTTT. It encodes CASSPSGYTEAFF. The chain links TRBV28 to TRBJ1-1; D is undetermined. Per the germline V gene, CDR1 is MDHEN and CDR2 is SYDVKM. The CDR3 extends over 13 amino acids. Trimming stripped 6 bases from V and 3 bases from J, with 11 bases between.

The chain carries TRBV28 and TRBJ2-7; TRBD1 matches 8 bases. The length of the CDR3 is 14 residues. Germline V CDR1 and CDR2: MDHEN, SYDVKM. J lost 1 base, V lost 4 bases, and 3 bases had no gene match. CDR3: CASSYRGISYEQYF. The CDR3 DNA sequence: TGTGCCAGCAGTTACAGGGGGATTTCCTACGAGCAGTACTTC.

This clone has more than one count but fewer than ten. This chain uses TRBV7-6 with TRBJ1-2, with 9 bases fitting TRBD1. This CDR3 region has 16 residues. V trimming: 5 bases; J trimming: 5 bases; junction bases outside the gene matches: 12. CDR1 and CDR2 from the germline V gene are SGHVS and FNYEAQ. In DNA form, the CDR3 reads TGTGCCAGCAGCCCGGGGACAGGGCTGAATTCTTATGGCTACACCTTC. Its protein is CASSPGTGLNSYGYTF.

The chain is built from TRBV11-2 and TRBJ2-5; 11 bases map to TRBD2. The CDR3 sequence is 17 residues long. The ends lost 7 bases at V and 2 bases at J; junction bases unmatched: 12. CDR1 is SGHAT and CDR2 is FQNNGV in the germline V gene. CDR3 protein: CASKGLAGGPEQETQYF. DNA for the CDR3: TGTGCCAGCAAAGGGTTAGCGGGGGGGCCGGAGCAAGAGACCCAGTACTTC. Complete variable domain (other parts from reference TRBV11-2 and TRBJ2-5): EAGVAQSPRYKIIEKRQSVAFWCNPISGHATLYWYQQILGQGPKLLIQFQNNGVVDDSQLPKDRFSAERLKGVDSTLKIQPAKLEDSAVYLCASKGLAGGPEQETQYFGPGTRLLVL.

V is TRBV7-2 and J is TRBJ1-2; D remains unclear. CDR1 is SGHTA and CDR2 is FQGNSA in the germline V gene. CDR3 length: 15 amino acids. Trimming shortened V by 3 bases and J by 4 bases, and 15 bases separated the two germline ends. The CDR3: CASSFSPQDFYGYTF. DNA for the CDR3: TGTGCCAGCAGCTTTTCCCCCCAGGACTTCTATGGCTACACCTTC.

The CDR3 sequence is CASSFYLGDNEQFF. CDR3 coding DNA: TGTGCCAGCAGCTTTTACCTTGGGGACAATGAGCAGTTCTTC. The chain links TRBV5-4 to TRBJ2-1; no clear D gene. V lost 2 bases and J 5 bases, leaving 11 bases between the germline ends. The CDR3 totals 14 residues. Germline-derived CDR1 and CDR2 are SGHNT and YYREEE (reference sequence).

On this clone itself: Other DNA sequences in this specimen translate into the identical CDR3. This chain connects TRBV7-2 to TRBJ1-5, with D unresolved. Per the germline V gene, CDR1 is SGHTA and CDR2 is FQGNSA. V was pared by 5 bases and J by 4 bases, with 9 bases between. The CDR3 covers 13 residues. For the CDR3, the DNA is TGTGCCAGCAGCCTTCGACCTAATCAGCCCCAGCATTTT. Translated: CASSLRPNQPQHF.

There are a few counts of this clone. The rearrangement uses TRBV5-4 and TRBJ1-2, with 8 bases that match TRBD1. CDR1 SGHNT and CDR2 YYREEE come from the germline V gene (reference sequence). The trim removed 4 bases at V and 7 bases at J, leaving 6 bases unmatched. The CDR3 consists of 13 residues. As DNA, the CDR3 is TGTGCCAGCAGCCCCGGACAGGGAGGTGGCTACACCTTC. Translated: CASSPGQGGGYTF.

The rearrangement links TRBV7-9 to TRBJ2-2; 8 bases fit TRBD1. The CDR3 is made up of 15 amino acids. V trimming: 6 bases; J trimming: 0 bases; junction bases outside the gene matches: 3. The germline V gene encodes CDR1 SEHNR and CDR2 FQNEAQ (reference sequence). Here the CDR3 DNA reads TGTGCCAGCAGACCGGGACAGGCGAACACCGGGGAGCTGTTTTTT. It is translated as CASRPGQANTGELFF.

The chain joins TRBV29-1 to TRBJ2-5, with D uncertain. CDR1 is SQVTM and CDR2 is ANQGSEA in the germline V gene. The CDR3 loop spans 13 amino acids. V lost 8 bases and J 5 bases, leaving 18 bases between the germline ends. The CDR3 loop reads CSLVSLNEETQYF. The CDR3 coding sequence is TGCAGCCTTGTTTCCCTGAATGAGGAGACCCAGTACTTC.

The CDR3 bases are TGCGCCAGCAGTGAGGATAGCGGGAGGGCCGGAGAGACCCAGTACTTC. Translating gives CASSEDSGRAGETQYF. The V and J genes are TRBV10-1 and TRBJ2-5, with 11 bases fitting TRBD2. The V and J ends lost 2 bases and 4 bases, in that order; junction bases with no gene match: 6. The CDR3 has 16 amino acids. The V gene's germline CDR1 is WNHNN and CDR2 SYGVQD (reference sequence).